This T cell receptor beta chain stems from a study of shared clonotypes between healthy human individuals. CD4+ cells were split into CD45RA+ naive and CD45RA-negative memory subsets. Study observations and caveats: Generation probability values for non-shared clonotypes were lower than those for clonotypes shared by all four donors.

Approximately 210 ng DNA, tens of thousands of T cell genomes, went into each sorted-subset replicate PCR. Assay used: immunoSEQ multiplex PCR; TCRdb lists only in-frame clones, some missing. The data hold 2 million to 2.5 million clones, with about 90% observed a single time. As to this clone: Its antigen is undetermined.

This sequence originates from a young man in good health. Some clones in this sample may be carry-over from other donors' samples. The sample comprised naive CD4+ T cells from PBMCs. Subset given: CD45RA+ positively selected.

CDR3: CASLSGVSEQYF. As DNA, the CDR3 is TGTGCCAGCCTTAGTGGGGTCTCCGAGCAGTACTTC. The chain joins TRBV28 to TRBJ2-7; D unclear. Trimming cost V 8 bases and J 6 bases, with 14 bases left between them. CDR3 length equals 12 residues. The germline gives CDR1 MDHEN, CDR2 SYDVKM.